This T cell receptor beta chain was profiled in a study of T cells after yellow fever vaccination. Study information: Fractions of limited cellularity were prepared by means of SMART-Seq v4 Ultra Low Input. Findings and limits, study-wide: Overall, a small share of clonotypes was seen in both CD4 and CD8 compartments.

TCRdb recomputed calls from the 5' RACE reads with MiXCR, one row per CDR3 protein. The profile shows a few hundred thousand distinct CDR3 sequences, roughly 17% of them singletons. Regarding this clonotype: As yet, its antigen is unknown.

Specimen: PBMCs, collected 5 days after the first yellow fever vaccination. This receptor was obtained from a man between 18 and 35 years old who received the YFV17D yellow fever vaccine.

For the CDR3, the DNA is TGTGCCAGCAGTTCGGAAGACACCGGCTACACAGATACGCAGTATTTT. Protein: CASSSEDTGYTDTQYF. The rearrangement uses TRBV12-3 or TRBV12-4 and TRBJ2-3; D unclear. V lost 4 bases, J lost 2 bases, and 16 bases lay in between. This CDR3 is 16 amino acids long.